These 16 T cell receptor beta chains share one sample of origin, sequenced in a study of T cells in Graves' hyperthyroidism and ophthalmopathy. RNA transcripts provided the source from which TCR beta CDR3 regions were amplified. Using the HTBI primer set, a first-round RT-PCR was run on the TCR CDR3. TCRdb reprocessed the multiplex PCR reads with MiXCR, giving one entry per CDR3 protein. Of 550,000 to 600,000 distinct CDR3 sequences in the sample, around 45% are singletons; the top ten hold around 20%. The sample was peripheral blood or thyroid tissue (not recorded which). These receptors were collected from an adult woman with Graves' disease, either hyperthyroidism or ophthalmopathy (not recorded which).

This chain connects TRBV7-2 to TRBJ2-7; D unclear. V was pared by 4 bases and J by 0 bases, with 13 bases between. Germline lookup yields CDR1 SGHTA and CDR2 FQGNSA. This CDR3 spans 15 amino acids. As DNA, the CDR3 is TGTGCCAGCAGCTCCGAGCTTTTAAGCTCCTACGAGCAGTACTTC. This encodes CASSSELLSSYEQYF.

The CDR3 region is CASSADRINTEAFF. The CDR3 DNA sequence: TGTGCCAGTAGCGCCGACAGGATAAACACTGAAGCTTTCTTT. The chain has TRBV19 and TRBJ1-1; possible D gene TRBD1, 6 bases. The CDR3 consists of 14 residues. Per germline, CDR1 LNHDA and CDR2 SQIVND (reference sequence). Between the trimmed V and J ends, which lost 6 bases and 2 bases, there was a span of 13 bases. Combining the CDR3 with reference TRBV19 and TRBJ1-1 gives the whole variable domain DGGITQSPKYLFRKEGQNVTLSCEQNLNHDAMYWYRQDPGQGLRLIYYSQIVNDFQKGDIAEGYSVSREKKESFPLTVTSAQKNPTAFYLCASSADRINTEAFFGQGTRLTVV.

This clonotype was found many times. This chain uses TRBV10-3 with TRBJ1-2; TRBD1 matches 10 bases. V gave up 4 bases and J gave up 8 bases; unmatched junction bases: 4. Germline CDR1 ENHRY, CDR2 SYGVKD. The CDR3 spans 13 residues. The CDR3 nucleotides are TGTGCCATCAGTGGGGGACAGGGGAGCGGCTACACCTTC. This gives the protein CAISGGQGSGYTF.

The chain links TRBV5-5 to TRBJ2-2; D unclear. Germline CDR1 and CDR2: SGHKS and YYEKEE (reference sequence). V shed 0 bases and J shed 4 bases, with 10 bases lying between them. The CDR3 consists of 15 residues. The CDR3 reads CASSLAPPPTGELFF. In DNA, the CDR3 is TGTGCCAGCAGCTTGGCCCCTCCCCCCACCGGGGAGCTGTTTTTT.

This rearrangement joins TRBV2 to TRBJ2-1; D may correspond to TRBD1 or TRBD2 (5 bases each). Germline V gives CDR1 SNHLY, CDR2 FYNNEI. This CDR3 has 12 residues. Trimming took 11 bases from V and 8 from J, leaving 16 bases between them. CDR3 residues: CAEGLVEDEQFF. CDR3 DNA sequence: TGTGCCGAGGGGCTAGTCGAGGATGAGCAGTTCTTC.

V gene TRBV5-4 combines with J gene TRBJ2-7; D may be TRBD2 (5 bases). Germline assignment: CDR1 SGHNT and CDR2 YYREEE (reference sequence). The CDR3 covers 14 residues. The V and J ends lost 2 bases and 6 bases respectively, with 15 bases between them. This chain's CDR3 is CASSFGAGVSEQYF. The CDR3 DNA is TGTGCCAGCAGCTTTGGCGCCGGGGTCTCCGAGCAGTACTTC.

Ten or more counts support this clonotype. The DNA of the CDR3 is TGTGCCAGCAGCCCTAGGGACAGATTCCAAGAGACCCAGTACTTC. Protein sequence: CASSPRDRFQETQYF. The gene calls are TRBV5-8 and TRBJ2-5; 7 bases agree with TRBD1. Germline V CDR1 and CDR2: SGHTS, YDEGEE. Trimming at V came to 4 bases and at J to 1 base, leaving 7 bases not matched to a gene. This CDR3 has 15 amino acids.

The V gene is TRBV5-4, the J gene TRBJ2-3; D is uncertain. V lost 2 bases to trimming and J lost 2 bases, with 9 bases between them. Germline loops: CDR1 SGHNT, CDR2 YYREEE (reference sequence). The CDR3 covers 14 residues. Here the CDR3 reads CASSFGQVTDTQYF. CDR3 in DNA: TGTGCCAGCAGCTTTGGCCAGGTCACAGATACGCAGTATTTT.

In the case of this clonotype: Given the absence of the conserved phenylalanine or tryptophan at the CDR3 end, a read error is likely. The DNA is omitted, as the CDR3 cannot be located on it reliably, and the CDR3 follows TCRdb's listing. This chain uses TRBV29-1 with TRBJ1-1; the listed D gene, TRBD1, was not tested against the DNA. Germline CDR1 reads SQVTM; CDR2 reads ANQGSEA. The CDR3 is 10 residues long, counting both termini. CDR3 in amino acids: CSTDRGRETL.

This clonotype was observed a few times. V gene TRBV10-2 combines with J gene TRBJ2-5, with 9 bases identical to TRBD2. V shed 4 bases and J 1 base; nucleotides not matched to a gene: 4. Germline-derived CDR1 and CDR2 are WSHSY and SAAADI. The CDR3 length is 15 residues. CDR3 bases: TGCGCCAGCAGTGCTCCTAGCGGGGTCCAAGAGACCCAGTACTTC. The encoded protein is CASSAPSGVQETQYF.

In its sample, this clonotype was seen many times. The chain has TRBV10-3 and TRBJ2-2; 8 nucleotides agree with TRBD1. The J segment lost 1 base and the V segment lost 8 bases, leaving 3 bases of the junction unmatched. This CDR3 has 14 residues. Looked up from germline, CDR1 is ENHRY and CDR2 is SYGVKD. The DNA of the CDR3 is TGTGCCATCTCCGGGACAGGGAACACCGGGGAGCTGTTTTTT. It encodes CAISGTGNTGELFF.

In its sample, this clonotype was seen many times. The J gene is TRBJ1-2, the V gene TRBV12-3 or TRBV12-4; D is undetermined. Deletions cut 5 bases from V and 4 bases from J, with 11 bases between. The CDR3 loop spans 13 amino acids. This CDR3 is CASSTPGFYGYTF. Here the CDR3 DNA reads TGTGCCAGCAGTACCCCGGGGTTCTATGGCTACACCTTC.

This clonotype has a count of ten or more. This chain joins TRBV5-1 and TRBJ2-5; TRBD1 aligns across 10 bases. The CDR3 runs 17 residues. V gave up 0 bases and J gave up 1 base; unmatched junction bases: 6. CDR1 SGHRS and CDR2 YFSETQ come from the germline V gene. CDR3 sequence reads: CASSLVGQGGFQETQYF. Written as DNA, the CDR3 is TGCGCCAGCAGCTTGGTAGGACAGGGGGGCTTCCAAGAGACCCAGTACTTC.

This chain connects TRBV10-3 to TRBJ2-7; TRBD1 aligns across 7 bases. The CDR3 runs to 13 residues. J lost 5 bases, V lost 2 bases, and 3 bases had no gene match. The germline V gene encodes CDR1 ENHRY and CDR2 SYGVKD. CDR3 amino acids: CAISEADRDEQYF. CDR3 nucleotides: TGTGCCATCAGTGAGGCCGACAGGGACGAGCAGTACTTC.

This clonotype was detected ten times or more. This chain links TRBV9 with TRBJ1-6, with D perhaps TRBD1 (5 bases). Germline values: CDR1 SGDLS, CDR2 YYNGEE. V was clipped by 4 bases and J by 9 bases, with 11 bases between them. This CDR3 region has 13 residues. CDR3 DNA sequence: TGTGCCAGCAGCCCGACGGGGGGTTCACCCCTCCACTTT. Protein: CASSPTGGSPLHF.

This clonotype counts as medium-sized. The chain combines TRBV6-5 with TRBJ1-4; D remains unclear. Trimming took off 8 bases at V and 5 bases at J, with 15 bases between the two ends. This CDR3 has 14 amino acids. Looked up from germline, CDR1 is MNHEY and CDR2 is SVGAGI. The CDR3 reads CASCKGRENEKLFF. As DNA, the CDR3 is TGTGCCAGCTGTAAGGGCAGAGAGAATGAAAAACTGTTTTTT.